Shown below are 15 T cell receptor beta chains from a single sample sequenced in a study of cytomegalovirus exposure and HLA in healthy donors. The primer mix had 60 Vbeta and 13 Jbeta primers. The method was immunoSEQ multiplex PCR; TCRdb's version includes in-frame clones alone and lacks a portion of them. The repertoire table contains roughly 34,000 clones. The sample was PBMCs. Source of these receptors: a woman in her thirties or forties in good health and CMV-seropositive.

The chain combines TRBV6-4 with TRBJ2-1; 11 bases are a match to TRBD2. Germline CDR1 MRHNA, CDR2 SNTAGT. V lost 0 bases and J lost 0; bases outside the gene matches: 13. CDR3 length: 21 residues. CDR3 in amino acids: CASSDSTWTSGPGGSYNEQFF. DNA of the CDR3: TGTGCCAGCAGTGACTCGACCTGGACTAGCGGGCCAGGGGGCTCCTACAATGAGCAGTTCTTC.

The rearrangement joins TRBV30 to TRBJ2-7; 7 nucleotides agree with TRBD2. From germline, CDR1 is GTSNPN and CDR2 SVGIG (reference sequence). There are 14 residues in the CDR3. V was pared by 0 bases and J by 0 bases, with 2 bases of the junction left unmatched. CDR3 sequence (DNA): TGTGCCTGGAGTGTACAGCGGGGCTCCTACGAGCAGTACTTC. Protein product: CAWSVQRGSYEQYF.

This CDR3 reads CASSPRDRGMNTEAFF. In DNA form, the CDR3 reads TGCGCCAGCAGCCCCCGGGACAGGGGTATGAACACTGAAGCTTTCTTT. The chain uses TRBV4-3 and TRBJ1-1, with 10 nucleotides matching TRBD1. CDR1 LGHNA and CDR2 YSLEER come from the germline V gene. V was pared by 4 bases and J by 0 bases, with 5 bases of the junction left unmatched. This CDR3 contains 16 residues.

The DNA of the CDR3 is TGTGCCAGCCGCCCAGGGACTAGCGGGAGGAATGAGCAGTTCTTC. It translates to CASRPGTSGRNEQFF. This chain links TRBV5-4 with TRBJ2-1, with TRBD2 matching over 15 bases. Trimming cost V 7 bases and J 7 bases; bases outside gene matches: 6. This CDR3 spans 15 amino acids. Germline assignment: CDR1 SGHNT and CDR2 YYREEE (reference sequence). Together with reference TRBV5-4 and TRBJ2-1, the CDR3 gives the full variable domain: ETGVTQSPTHLIKTRGQQVTLRCSSQSGHNTVSWYQQALGQGPQFIFQYYREEENGRGNFPPRFSGLQFPNYSSELNVNALELDDSALYLCASRPGTSGRNEQFFGPGTRLTVL.

The chain has TRBV7-9 and TRBJ1-2; D remains unclear. The CDR3 extends over 13 amino acids. V was trimmed by 5 bases and J by 3 bases, leaving 10 bases between them. The V gene's germline CDR1 is SEHNR and CDR2 FQNEAQ (reference sequence). CDR3 coding DNA: TGTGCCAGCAGCCCGACATTTGACTATGGCTACACCTTC. This sequence encodes CASSPTFDYGYTF. Filled out from reference TRBV7-9 and TRBJ1-2, the complete variable domain reads DTGVSQNPRHKITKRGQNVTFRCDPISEHNRLYWYRQTLGQGPEFLTYFQNEAQLEKSRLLSDRFSAERPKGSFSTLEIQRTEQGDSAMYLCASSPTFDYGYTFGSGTRLTVV.

This chain links TRBV30 with TRBJ1-2; maybe TRBD1 (6 bases). V was cut by 4 bases and J by 3 bases, with 18 bases left in between. CDR1 and CDR2 (germline): GTSNPN, SVGIG (reference sequence). The CDR3 contains 15 residues. The CDR3: CAWNRPGHLDYGYTF. The CDR3 bases are TGTGCCTGGAATAGACCGGGACACCTTGACTATGGCTACACCTTC.

The chain joins TRBV14 to TRBJ2-6; D may be TRBD1 (7 bases). V dropped 5 bases and J dropped 0 bases, with 17 bases sitting between them. From germline, CDR1 is SGHDN and CDR2 FVKESK. This CDR3 contains 18 residues. CDR3 loop: CASSDLRGESSGANVLTF. Written as DNA, the CDR3 is TGTGCCAGCAGCGACCTCAGGGGGGAAAGCTCTGGGGCCAACGTCCTGACTTTC.

The chain joins TRBV5-4 to TRBJ2-3, with TRBD2 as a possible D gene (5 bases). The CDR3 loop spans 14 amino acids. CDR1 and CDR2 (germline): SGHNT, YYREEE (reference sequence). Between the trimmed V and J ends, which lost 4 bases and 6 bases, there was a span of 15 bases. The CDR3 is CASSREGSRDTQYF. The CDR3 DNA follows: TGTGCCAGCAGCCGGGAAGGTTCGAGGGATACGCAGTATTTT.

J is TRBJ1-1 and V is TRBV7-2; TRBD1 matches at 7 bases. With V trimmed by 5 bases and J by 4 bases, 10 bases remained unmatched. CDR1 is SGHTA, CDR2 FQGNSA, per germline. The CDR3 consists of 15 residues. Here the CDR3 DNA reads TGTGCCAGCAGCGCCGGGACAGCACCGGTCACTGAAGCTTTCTTT. Translation gives CASSAGTAPVTEAFF.

CDR3 amino acids: CASSLSIGQVAYGYTF. The CDR3 DNA is TGTGCCAGCAGTTTATCGATCGGACAGGTCGCCTATGGCTACACCTTC. This chain uses TRBV27 with TRBJ1-2; TRBD1 matches at 7 bases. This CDR3 is 16 amino acids long. The V gene's germline CDR1 is MNHEY and CDR2 SMNVEV (reference sequence). The junction had 8 bases not matched to a gene; V was cut back by 0 bases and J by 4 bases.

This chain connects TRBV28 to TRBJ2-5; 8 bases are a match to TRBD2. V lost 6 bases and J lost 7; bases outside the gene matches: 13. CDR1 and CDR2 (germline): MDHEN, SYDVKM. This CDR3 has 15 amino acids. The CDR3 protein is CASRRLSGGDGTQYF. The CDR3 DNA reads TGTGCCAGCAGGCGTCTCTCGGGAGGGGACGGGACCCAGTACTTC.

This chain joins TRBV10-3 and TRBJ1-1; D remains unclear. V was cut by 3 bases and J by 4 bases, with 6 bases left in between. The CDR3 covers 12 residues. CDR1 is ENHRY and CDR2 is SYGVKD in the germline V gene. CDR3 sequence reads: CAISDQITEAFF. For the CDR3, the DNA is TGTGCCATCAGTGATCAGATCACTGAAGCTTTCTTT.

This sequence joins TRBV15 and TRBJ1-1; possible D gene TRBD1, 6 bases. From germline, CDR1 is LNHNV and CDR2 YYDKDF (reference sequence). Trimming stripped 0 bases from V and 6 bases from J, with 17 bases between. There are 16 residues in the CDR3. CDR3 in amino acids: CATSREAARGWPEAFF. In nucleotides, the CDR3 is TGTGCCACCAGCAGAGAGGCGGCCAGGGGTTGGCCTGAAGCTTTCTTT.

This chain links TRBV2 with TRBJ2-5, with 9 positions matching TRBD2. The germline gives CDR1 SNHLY, CDR2 FYNNEI. The trim removed 4 bases at V and 5 bases at J, leaving 14 bases unmatched. The CDR3 consists of 17 residues. The CDR3 nucleotides read TGTGCCAGCAGTGGACCAATAGCGGGAGCCCGGGGGGAGACCCAGTACTTC. Encoded protein: CASSGPIAGARGETQYF.

The CDR3 sequence is CASSQGLAGDSGANVLTF. CDR3 coding DNA: TGCGCCAGCAGCCAAGGACTAGCGGGAGACTCTGGGGCCAACGTCCTGACTTTC. The rearrangement uses TRBV4-3 and TRBJ2-6; TRBD2 agrees at 12 bases. Germline V gene lookup returns CDR1 LGHNA and CDR2 YSLEER. J lost 0 bases, V lost 1 base, and 1 base had no gene match. The CDR3 sequence is 18 residues long.